The next 18 T cell receptor beta chains were all read from a single sample in a study of control samples from healthy donors and cancer patients. Some clones are missing from TCRdb's copy, which holds only in-frame ones; the method was immunoSEQ multiplex PCR. The sample yields tens of thousands of clones, 86% seen once. The material sequenced was PBMCs. The receptors shown here come from a woman aged 45 to 65 with lung cancer.

This clone appeared a single time. The gene calls are TRBV7-2 and TRBJ1-2; the D gene is possibly TRBD1 (6 bases). Germline V gives CDR1 SGHTA, CDR2 FQGNSA. CDR3 size: 16 residues. V was pared by 5 bases and J by 0 bases, with 16 bases between. DNA of the CDR3: TGTGCCAGCAGCCCGAGGGGGGAACTAGCTAACTATGGCTACACCTTC. It encodes CASSPRGELANYGYTF.

This sequence joins TRBV28 and TRBJ1-1; D perhaps matches TRBD1 (6 bases). Germline V gene data show CDR1 as MDHEN and CDR2 as SYDVKM. The CDR3 contains 15 residues. Trimming took off 8 bases at V and 0 bases at J, with 16 bases between the two ends. This CDR3 reads CASPPPTGVNTEAFF. CDR3 DNA sequence: TGTGCCAGCCCCCCACCGACAGGAGTGAACACTGAAGCTTTCTTT. The variable domain in full, completed from reference TRBV28 and TRBJ1-1, reads DVKVTQSSRYLVKRTGEKVFLECVQDMDHENMFWYRQDPGLGLRLIYFSYDVKMKEKGDIPEGYSVSREKKERFSLILESASTNQTSMYLCASPPPTGVNTEAFFGQGTRLTVV.

This clone was detected only once. V and J are TRBV7-9 and TRBJ1-2; D is unresolved. Germline assignment: CDR1 SEHNR and CDR2 FQNEAQ (reference sequence). The germline V and J ends were trimmed by 3 bases and 4 bases, with 12 bases remaining between them. This CDR3 is built from 14 residues. The CDR3 nucleotides read TGTGCCAGCAGCTTCTCCGGGCCTCGCTATGGCTACACCTTC. Its translation is CASSFSGPRYGYTF.

The J gene is TRBJ1-2, the V gene TRBV25-1; tentatively, D is TRBD1 (5 bases). Trimming shortened V by 1 base and J by 4 bases, and 16 bases separated the two germline ends. This CDR3 has 16 residues. Germline loops: CDR1 MGHDK, CDR2 SYGVNS. The CDR3 bases are TGTGCCAGCAGTGAATCAAACAGGCCCAAGGGCTATGGCTACACCTTC. Translating it yields CASSESNRPKGYGYTF.

This chain links TRBV5-8 with TRBJ2-3; D ambiguous. Germline assignment: CDR1 SGHTS and CDR2 YDEGEE. The CDR3 has 14 amino acids. Trimming removed 0 bases at V and 1 base at J, with 6 bases between. CDR3 in DNA: TGTGCCAGCAGCTTGGGGGCACGCACAGATACGCAGTATTTT. Protein product: CASSLGARTDTQYF.

The chain employs TRBV12-3 or TRBV12-4 and TRBJ1-2; no firm D call. Trimming stripped 2 bases from V and 6 bases from J, with 10 bases between. The CDR3 runs to 13 residues. The CDR3 bases are TGTGCCAGCAGTTTATCCCTTGGCCATGGCTACACCTTC. This codes for CASSLSLGHGYTF.

Notes on this clone: One end of the junction does not line up with germline, which may come from a read error. The CDR3 sequence: CASTSRRAGGYHEQFF. The DNA for the CDR3 is TGTGCCAGCACCTCCCGAAGGGCAGGGGGCTACCATGAGCAGTTCTTC. The chain has TRBV5-5 and TRBJ2-1; TRBD1 matches 8 bases. The CDR3 sequence is 16 residues long. Germline CDR1 reads SGHKS; CDR2 reads YYEKEE (reference sequence).

The V and J genes are TRBV30 and TRBJ2-1, with 11 bases matching TRBD2. The ends lost 4 bases at V and 7 bases at J; junction bases unmatched: 9. CDR1 and CDR2 from the germline V gene are GTSNPN and SVGIG (reference sequence). There are 15 residues in the CDR3. The CDR3 bases are TGTGCCTGGATTTTAGCGGGGGGGCCAAAGAATGAGCAGTTCTTC. It specifies CAWILAGGPKNEQFF.

The J gene is TRBJ1-1, the V gene TRBV29-1; 8 bases match TRBD1. Per the germline V gene, CDR1 is SQVTM and CDR2 is ANQGSEA. The CDR3 length is 13 residues. The V gene end was trimmed by 2 bases and the J gene end by 11 bases; junction bases not matched to a gene: 10. In nucleotides, the CDR3 is TGCAGCGTTGAAAGGGACAGGACCCTGAAGGCTTTCTTT. Protein product: CSVERDRTLKAFF.

CDR3 amino acids: CASSLGDSYPYGYTF. The CDR3 DNA is TGTGCCAGCAGCTTGGGGGACAGCTATCCCTATGGCTACACCTTC. The gene calls are TRBV5-4 and TRBJ1-2; 7 nucleotides agree with TRBD1. With V trimmed by 0 bases and J by 4 bases, 6 bases remained unmatched. The CDR3 totals 15 residues. The germline V gene encodes CDR1 SGHNT and CDR2 YYREEE (reference sequence).

The J gene is TRBJ2-7, the V gene TRBV5-1; D unclear. The V gene lost 2 bases and the J gene lost 1 base, with 7 bases spanning the gap. Germline-derived CDR1 and CDR2 are SGHRS and YFSETQ. The CDR3 runs to 13 residues. The CDR3 spells CASSLISSYEQYF. CDR3 nucleotides: TGCGCCAGCAGCTTAATTAGTTCCTACGAGCAGTACTTC.

The chain combines TRBV27 with TRBJ2-2; D unresolved. The germline CDR1 and CDR2 sequences are MNHEY and SMNVEV (reference sequence). V was cut by 3 bases and J by 1 base, with 9 bases left in between. The CDR3 runs 15 residues. The CDR3 nucleotides read TGTGCCAGCAGTTTTGGCCAACGGAACACCGGGGAGCTGTTTTTT. It specifies CASSFGQRNTGELFF.

This clone appeared a single time. The genes are TRBV24-1 and TRBJ1-2, with 9 bases aligning to TRBD1. Germline CDR1 is KGHDR and CDR2 is SFDVKD. J gave up 6 bases and V 4 bases, and 8 bases lay outside the gene matches. The CDR3 sequence is 15 residues long. CDR3 in DNA: TGTGCCACCAGTGACACAAGGACAGGGGCGGATGGCTACACCTTC. Its translation: CATSDTRTGADGYTF.

The chain couples TRBV10-3 to TRBJ1-6; 11 bases align to TRBD1. Unmatched junction bases numbered 0, after V lost 0 bases and J lost 2 bases. The CDR3 sequence is 17 residues long. CDR1 ENHRY and CDR2 SYGVKD come from the germline V gene. In DNA form, the CDR3 reads TGTGCCATCAGTGAGTCGGGACAGGGGGCCTATAATTCACCCCTCCACTTT. Its protein product is CAISESGQGAYNSPLHF.

The chain links TRBV7-9 to TRBJ2-6; 8 nucleotides align to TRBD1. CDR1 is SEHNR and CDR2 is FQNEAQ in the germline V gene (reference sequence). V trimming: 4 bases; J trimming: 0 bases; junction bases outside the gene matches: 5. This CDR3 contains 17 residues. The CDR3 DNA sequence: TGTGCCAGCAGCTCCCCGGGACAGGCCTCTGGGGCCAACGTCCTGACTTTC. This codes for CASSSPGQASGANVLTF.

V and J are TRBV15 and TRBJ2-3, with D unresolved. The CDR3 totals 12 residues. Trimming shortened V by 0 bases and J by 5 bases, and 3 bases separated the two germline ends. Germline CDR1 is LNHNV and CDR2 is YYDKDF (reference sequence). As DNA, the CDR3 is TGTGCCACCAGCAGAGATATAGATACGCAGTATTTT. Protein sequence: CATSRDIDTQYF. The full variable domain, in which reference TRBV15 and TRBJ2-3 provide the parts outside the CDR3, is DAMVIQNPRYQVTQFGKPVTLSCSQTLNHNVMYWYQQKSSQAPKLLFHYYDKDFNNEADTPDNFQSRRPNTSFCFLDIRSPGLGDTAMYLCATSRDIDTQYFGPGTRLTVL.

V is TRBV19 and J is TRBJ1-6, with TRBD1 matching 8 bases. The CDR3 contains 17 residues. Germline loops: CDR1 LNHDA, CDR2 SQIVND (reference sequence). The junction had 10 bases not matched to a gene; V was cut back by 4 bases and J by 5 bases. The CDR3 nucleotides are TGTGCCAGTAGTAAAAGGTCACAGGGGGTCAATAATTCACCCCTCCACTTT. Translating it yields CASSKRSQGVNNSPLHF.

The chain joins TRBV27 to TRBJ2-1; 7 positions agree with TRBD1. The CDR3 extends over 17 amino acids. Losses at the gene ends were 0 bases for V and 0 bases for J; bases not matched to a gene: 5. Germline V gene data show CDR1 as MNHEY and CDR2 as SMNVEV (reference sequence). Written as DNA, the CDR3 is TGTGCCAGCAGTTTATCGGTTCGGACAGGCTCCTACAATGAGCAGTTCTTC. Translated, it gives CASSLSVRTGSYNEQFF.